What follows are 4 T cell receptor beta chains derived from one specimen sequenced in a study of blood T cell repertoires in COVID-19. Sequencing used immunoSEQ multiplex PCR; TCRdb keeps in-frame clones, though not all of them. In the table there are fewer than 200,000 clones, around four fifths of which are singletons. The sample was PBMCs or T cells enriched from blood (not recorded which). The receptor source for this set is a woman in her fifties or sixties in a cohort exposed to, infected with or recovered from COVID-19 (not recorded which).

The gene calls are TRBV21-1 and TRBJ1-2; no DNA check was done on the table's D call, TRBD1. TRBV21-1 is assigned pseudogene status. The CDR3 consists of 14 residues. CDR3 sequence reads: CATQGQTYNYGYTF. CDR3 DNA: TGTGCCACCCAGGGACAGACCTATAACTATGGCTACACCTTC.

V and J are TRBV25-1 and TRBJ1-2; 9 bases align to TRBD1. CDR3 size: 12 residues. Trimming cost V 7 bases and J 8 bases; bases outside gene matches: 5. Germline CDR1 MGHDK, CDR2 SYGVNS. As DNA, the CDR3 is TGTGCCAGCATCCGACAGGGGGAAGGCTACACCTTC. It is translated as CASIRQGEGYTF.

The chain employs TRBV7-2 and TRBJ2-7; D not certain. The CDR3 spans 13 residues. Looked up from germline, CDR1 is SGHTA and CDR2 is FQGNSA. Trimming removed 5 bases from V and 5 bases from J, with 13 bases in between. For the CDR3, the DNA is TGTGCCAGCAGCCGCCCGACTGTAAACGAGCAGTACTTC. Amino acids: CASSRPTVNEQYF.

The chain uses TRBV5-1 and TRBJ2-3; a possible D gene is TRBD1 (6 bases). V shed 4 bases and J shed 0 bases, with 12 bases lying between them. CDR3 length equals 15 residues. Germline values: CDR1 SGHRS, CDR2 YFSETQ. CDR3 region: CASSVDRQSTDTQYF. DNA for the CDR3: TGCGCCAGCAGCGTAGACAGGCAAAGCACAGATACGCAGTATTTT. Full variable domain (remainder filled in from reference TRBV5-1 and TRBJ2-3): KAGVTQTPRYLIKTRGQQVTLSCSPISGHRSVSWYQQTPGQGLQFLFEYFSETQRNKGNFPGRFSGRQFSNSRSEMNVSTLELGDSALYLCASSVDRQSTDTQYFGPGTRLTVL.